The 3 T cell receptor beta chains in this list originate from one sample, sequenced in a study of identical twins. Via MiXCR, TCRdb re-called the 5' RACE reads, giving one row per CDR3 protein. The sample lists approximately 220,000 distinct CDR3 sequences, around 6.8% occurring once. The sample was also reused in another study, on yellow fever vaccine responses in identical twins.

The sample was memory (CD45RO+) T cells sorted from blood. These receptors were obtained from a woman in her late teens or twenties in good health.

This clonotype was detected only a few times. The chain is built from TRBV7-2 and TRBJ2-7; TRBD1 or TRBD2 may be the D gene (5 bases each). This CDR3 contains 15 residues. CDR1 and CDR2 (germline): SGHTA, FQGNSA. With 7 bases removed from V and 1 base from J, the gap between germline ends came to 17 bases. Here the CDR3 reads CASIEGIGESYEQYF. CDR3 bases: TGTGCCAGCATCGAGGGTATAGGGGAGTCCTACGAGCAGTACTTC. Complete variable domain (other parts from reference TRBV7-2 and TRBJ2-7): GAGVSQSPSNKVTEKGKDVELRCDPISGHTALYWYRQSLGQGLEFLIYFQGNSAPDKSGLPSDRFSAERTGGSVSTLTIQRTQQEDSAVYLCASIEGIGESYEQYFGPGTRLTVT.

The chain recombines TRBV7-9 with TRBJ2-3; 12 bases agree with TRBD2. Per germline, CDR1 SEHNR and CDR2 FQNEAQ (reference sequence). The CDR3 sequence is 15 residues long. After removal of 5 bases from V and 3 bases from J, the junction contained 3 bases not matched to a gene. CDR3 in amino acids: CASSASGGATDTQYF. The CDR3 DNA sequence: TGTGCCAGCAGCGCTAGCGGGGGGGCGACAGATACGCAGTATTTT.

The chain has TRBV27 and TRBJ2-2; unclear D gene. The CDR3 extends over 15 amino acids. V was shortened by 4 bases and J by 0 bases, with 9 bases between the two germline ends. CDR1 is MNHEY, CDR2 SMNVEV, per germline (reference sequence). This CDR3 reads CASSSWAANTGELFF. CDR3 sequence (DNA): TGTGCCAGCAGTTCCTGGGCAGCGAACACCGGGGAGCTGTTTTTT.